This TCR beta chain was profiled in a study of Tregs in tolerant kidney transplant recipients. TCRdb's copy holds only in-frame clones and misses some; the assay was immunoSEQ multiplex PCR. Of around 50,000 clones in the sample, roughly nine tenths were seen once. Recipients received nonmyeloablative bone marrow transplants from related graft donors, with transient mixed chimerism. This CDR3 is 15 amino acids long. From germline, CDR1 is SGDLS and CDR2 YYNGEE. Trimming took 0 bases from V and 3 from J; bases not matched to a gene: 3. This clone showed up just once. This clonotype originated in a human patient who received a combined kidney and bone marrow transplant. Some T cells may have come from the graft donor. This material consisted of CD8+ T cells from blood (PBMCs), taken 24 months after the transplant. The V and J genes are TRBV9 and TRBJ2-7, with 10 bases that match TRBD1. The chain's CDR3 is CASSVAGTGVYEQYF. The CDR3 DNA sequence: TGTGCCAGCAGCGTAGCCGGGACAGGGGTCTACGAGCAGTACTTC.